These 22 T cell receptor beta chains were all obtained from the same sample, sequenced in a study of cytomegalovirus exposure and HLA in healthy donors. Clones were read by immunoSEQ multiplex PCR, and TCRdb kept only the in-frame ones, dropping some. This sample has 100,000 to 150,000 clones, with roughly 95% found just once. The sequencing sample was made of PBMCs. The receptors shown here come from a man between 18 and 29 years old in good health and CMV-seronegative.

In its sample, this clone was seen once. CDR3 coding DNA: TGTGCCAGCAGCCGGGACAGATACAATGAGCAGTTCTTC. This gives the protein CASSRDRYNEQFF. The chain uses TRBV6-4 and TRBJ2-1, with TRBD1 matching 7 bases. The V and J ends lost 6 bases and 4 bases, in that order; junction bases with no gene match: 3. The CDR3 loop spans 13 amino acids. Germline V lookup: CDR1 MRHNA, CDR2 SNTAGT.

The chain uses TRBV5-1 and TRBJ2-7; 8 positions agree with TRBD1. Trimming removed 6 bases from V and 7 bases from J; junction bases left unmatched: 15. Germline values: CDR1 SGHRS, CDR2 YFSETQ. CDR3 length: 15 amino acids. CDR3 sequence: CASMTGAQGAGEQYF. CDR3 in DNA: TGCGCCAGCATGACGGGGGCGCAGGGGGCGGGTGAGCAGTACTTC.

This clone appeared a single time. This rearrangement joins TRBV29-1 to TRBJ2-5, with TRBD1 matching 9 bases. V lost 6 bases, J lost 4 bases, and 12 bases stayed unmatched. The CDR3 spans 15 residues. Germline CDR1 is SQVTM and CDR2 is ANQGSEA. DNA for the CDR3: TGCAGCGTGACCATGACAGGGGGTTTTGGAGAGACCCAGTACTTC. It yields the protein CSVTMTGGFGETQYF.

The rearrangement uses TRBV28 and TRBJ2-7, with 7 bases lining up with TRBD1. The CDR3 consists of 13 residues. In germline, CDR1 is MDHEN, CDR2 SYDVKM. The trim removed 6 bases at V and 2 bases at J, leaving 4 bases unmatched. CDR3 amino acids: CASRTGLTYEQYF. Here the CDR3 DNA reads TGTGCCAGCAGGACAGGGCTGACCTACGAGCAGTACTTC.

The genes are TRBV11-3 and TRBJ1-1, with 7 bases lining up with TRBD1. V lost 5 bases to trimming and J lost 3 bases; unmatched junction nucleotides: 9. CDR1 and CDR2 from the germline V gene are SGHNT and YENEEA. The CDR3 covers 15 residues. CDR3 protein: CASSPHGTADTEAFF. The CDR3 region has the DNA TGTGCCAGCAGCCCGCACGGGACAGCCGACACTGAAGCTTTCTTT. Full variable domain (rest looked up from reference TRBV11-3 and TRBJ1-1): EAGVVQSPRYKIIEKKQPVAFWCNPISGHNTLYWYLQNLGQGPELLIRYENEEAVDDSQLPKDRFSAERLKGVDSTLKIQPAELGDSAVYLCASSPHGTADTEAFFGQGTRLTVV.

The chain is built from TRBV7-3 and TRBJ2-1; D may be TRBD1 (6 bases). V was trimmed by 2 bases and J by 4 bases, leaving 12 bases between them. Per the germline V gene, CDR1 is SGHTA and CDR2 is FQGTGA. CDR3 length equals 15 residues. CDR3 protein: CASSLSGDGYNEQFF. The DNA of the CDR3 is TGTGCCAGCAGCTTATCAGGGGACGGGTACAATGAGCAGTTCTTC.

A remark on this clone: At one end, the junction sequence differs from germline, possibly due to a read error. Other DNA sequences within the sample encode an identical CDR3. This chain links TRBV7-2 with TRBJ2-1; TRBD2 matches 11 bases. Germline CDR1 is SGHTA and CDR2 is FQGNSA. This CDR3 contains 15 residues. CDR3 in DNA: TGTGCCAGCAGCCTAGCGGGAGGAACCTACAATGAGCAGTTCTTC. Encoded protein: CASSLAGGTYNEQFF.

The rearrangement links TRBV5-5 to TRBJ1-1, with 7 bases matching TRBD1. This CDR3 region has 16 residues. Germline values: CDR1 SGHKS, CDR2 YYEKEE (reference sequence). With V trimmed by 4 bases and J by 3 bases, 12 bases remained unmatched. DNA for the CDR3: TGTGCCAGCAGCCCCCCCGACGAGGGGGCGGACACTGAAGCTTTCTTT. Protein product: CASSPPDEGADTEAFF.

The rearrangement uses TRBV7-7 and TRBJ2-3, with D possibly being TRBD2 (7 bases). V lost 5 bases and J 3 bases, leaving 18 bases between the germline ends. The CDR3 covers 16 residues. CDR1 and CDR2 (germline): SSHAT, FNYEAQ (reference sequence). CDR3 amino acids: CASSPGGRGPTDTQYF. The CDR3 region has the DNA TGTGCCAGCAGCCCGGGGGGCCGAGGGCCAACAGATACGCAGTATTTT. Drawing the rest from reference TRBV7-7 and TRBJ2-3, the complete variable domain is GAGVSQSPRYKVTKRGQDVTLRCDPISSHATLYWYQQALGQGPEFLTYFNYEAQPDKSGLPSDRFSAERPEGSISTLTIQRTEQRDSAMYRCASSPGGRGPTDTQYFGPGTRLTVL.

The chain has TRBV11-2 and TRBJ1-1; no reliable D call. V was clipped by 1 base and J by 1 base, with 4 bases between them. Germline loops: CDR1 SGHAT, CDR2 FQNNGV. This CDR3 is built from 13 residues. Here the CDR3 reads CASSLGRNTEAFF. CDR3 DNA sequence: TGTGCCAGCAGCTTAGGGAGGAACACTGAAGCTTTCTTT.

The V gene is TRBV28, the J gene TRBJ1-2, with a weak D call TRBD1 (5 bases). V was shortened by 2 bases and J by 7 bases, with 8 bases between the two germline ends. This CDR3 has 12 amino acids. CDR1 is MDHEN and CDR2 is SYDVKM in the germline V gene. DNA for the CDR3: TGTGCCAGCAGTTTACAGGGCTCTGGCTACACCTTC. Translating gives CASSLQGSGYTF.

In its sample, this clone was seen once. The rearrangement uses TRBV11-2 and TRBJ2-7, with D possibly being TRBD2 (5 bases). Trimming shortened V by 0 bases and J by 6 bases, and 12 bases separated the two germline ends. The CDR3 extends over 14 amino acids. Germline V CDR1 and CDR2: SGHAT, FQNNGV. CDR3 sequence reads: CASSLERTESEQYF. For the CDR3, the DNA is TGTGCCAGCAGCTTAGAAAGGACTGAAAGCGAGCAGTACTTC.

The rearrangement uses TRBV2 and TRBJ2-7, with D unclear. V was cut by 4 bases and J by 2 bases, with 12 bases left in between. The CDR3 loop spans 14 amino acids. CDR1 is SNHLY and CDR2 is FYNNEI in the germline V gene. As DNA, the CDR3 is TGTGCCAGCAGTGTATCGTCTCTTCCCTACGAGCAGTACTTC. Amino acid sequence: CASSVSSLPYEQYF. The variable domain in full, completed from reference TRBV2 and TRBJ2-7, reads EPEVTQTPSHQVTQMGQEVILRCVPISNHLYFYWYRQILGQKVEFLVSFYNNEISEKSEIFDDQFSVERPDGSNFTLKIRSTKLEDSAMYFCASSVSSLPYEQYFGPGTRLTVT.

The CDR3 DNA reads as TGTGCCAGCCGACAGTCGTCCGAGACCCAGTACTTC. Translation: CASRQSSETQYF. V is TRBV6-5 and J is TRBJ2-5; D might be TRBD1 (5 bases). The CDR3 is made up of 12 amino acids. Germline V gene lookup returns CDR1 MNHEY and CDR2 SVGAGI. V was cut by 8 bases and J by 5 bases, with 12 bases left in between.

The rearrangement joins TRBV27 to TRBJ2-1; D is ambiguous. Trimming removed 9 bases at V and 5 bases at J, with 20 bases between. The CDR3 runs to 15 residues. Per germline, CDR1 MNHEY and CDR2 SMNVEV (reference sequence). Here the CDR3 DNA reads TGTGCCAGTATGAGACCGGGTTACATAGACAATGAGCAGTTCTTC. It yields the protein CASMRPGYIDNEQFF.

This sequence joins TRBV4-1 and TRBJ2-5; 12 nucleotides match TRBD1. With 6 bases clipped from V and 2 bases from J, the junction kept 10 bases outside the gene matches. The germline V gene encodes CDR1 MGHRA and CDR2 YSYEKL. There are 17 residues in the CDR3. CDR3 residues: CASRFGTGGYSQETQYF. The CDR3 DNA reads TGCGCCAGCAGATTCGGGACAGGGGGCTATTCGCAAGAGACCCAGTACTTC.

The chain recombines TRBV15 with TRBJ1-2; 9 bases agree with TRBD1. This CDR3 is 16 amino acids long. Germline CDR1 LNHNV, CDR2 YYDKDF (reference sequence). The junction had 8 bases not matched to a gene; V was cut back by 5 bases and J by 1 base. The CDR3: CATSLGQGVGNYGYTF. CDR3 bases: TGTGCCACCAGCTTGGGACAGGGCGTGGGTAACTATGGCTACACCTTC.

This chain uses TRBV9 with TRBJ1-2; D is possibly TRBD1 (6 bases). V was clipped by 0 bases and J by 3 bases, with 12 bases between them. The germline gives CDR1 SGDLS, CDR2 YYNGEE. This CDR3 spans 15 amino acids. The CDR3 region is CASSVEQGDYYGYTF. The CDR3 DNA sequence: TGTGCCAGCAGCGTAGAACAGGGAGACTACTATGGCTACACCTTC.

The J gene is TRBJ2-7, the V gene TRBV18; 7 bases map to TRBD2. Unmatched junction bases numbered 6, after V lost 2 bases and J lost 5 bases. CDR1 is KGHSH and CDR2 is LQKENI in the germline V gene. This CDR3 spans 14 amino acids. The CDR3 bases are TGTGCCAGCTCACCAACGGCGGGAGAGCACGAGCAGTACTTC. Residues: CASSPTAGEHEQYF.

Note on this clone: At one of its ends the junction is not consistent with the germline gene, which may arise from a read error. The CDR3 loop reads CASSTTGGNQPQHF. As DNA, the CDR3 is TGTGCCAGCAGTACCACAGGGGGCAATCAGCCCCAGCATTTT. The chain is built from TRBV19 and TRBJ1-5; 7 positions agree with TRBD1. Germline V lookup: CDR1 LNHDA, CDR2 SQIVND (reference sequence). The CDR3 covers 14 residues.

The chain couples TRBV21-1 to TRBJ2-1; TRBD2, the D gene given by the table, was not confirmed from the DNA. TRBV21-1 is a pseudogene locus. The CDR3 spans 17 residues. In DNA form, the CDR3 reads TGTGCCAGCAGCAAAGGGAATATAGCGGGAGGGTTCAATGAGCAGTTCTTC. It is translated as CASSKGNIAGGFNEQFF.

V is TRBV12-5 and J is TRBJ1-5, with 9 positions matching TRBD1. The CDR3 is 15 amino acids. CDR1 is LGHNT and CDR2 is FRNRAP in the germline V gene. The J segment lost 7 bases and the V segment lost 5 bases, leaving 9 bases of the junction unmatched. CDR3 bases: TGTGCTAGTGGTCCCGGGACAGGGCTCTCGCAGCCCCAGCATTTT. Its translation: CASGPGTGLSQPQHF.